This T cell receptor beta chain was recovered during a study of a mutant IDH1 vaccine in newly diagnosed glioma. Study context: Each patient was administered eight vaccinations, scheduled in weeks 1, 3, 5, 7, 11, 15, 19 and 23. Patients got radiotherapy, temozolomide, or both beforehand, and most got both. Patients got their first vaccination 4-6 weeks after radiotherapy alone, or with temozolomide cycles.

With regard to this clone: Its antigen remains unidentified.

This sample's time point: week 5, during vaccination. Each dose delivered 300 ug of mutant IDH1 20-mer peptide subcutaneously with imiquimod. The study, taken as a whole, reports: Changes to the top peripheral T cell clonotypes appeared unrelated to pseudoprogression.

Assay: immunoSEQ multiplex PCR; the TCRdb copy retains only in-frame clones and omits some. Found here are 39,000 or so clones, approximately 80% of them singletons; the top ten hold 5.5%. This CDR3 contains 15 residues. Trimming removed 0 bases from V and 0 bases from J; junction bases left unmatched: 1. Germline V gives CDR1 GTSNPN, CDR2 SVGIG (reference sequence). V and J are TRBV30 and TRBJ1-2, with 10 bases identical to TRBD1. The sequence was obtained from a man in his forties with glioma. Sequencing was performed on PBMCs, taken from a glioma patient whose treatment included an IDH1 peptide vaccine. Here the CDR3 reads CAWSVDRGPNYGYTF. CDR3 in DNA: TGTGCCTGGAGTGTCGACAGGGGGCCTAACTATGGCTACACCTTC.